The 22 T cell receptor beta chains presented below share a single source sample, sequenced in a study of T cell responses to AZD1222 COVID-19 vaccine. Profiled with immunoSEQ multiplex PCR; TCRdb holds only in-frame clones, not every one. Of 100,000 to 150,000 clones listed, roughly 89% were seen once; the top ten hold 25% to 30%. The sample was peripheral blood, taken on day 0 of AZD1222 vaccination. These receptors came from an adult in good health.

The CDR3 DNA reads as TGTGCCAGCGCCGCCTGGGAACCCACTAGCGGGAGATCCTACGAGCAGTACTTC. Protein sequence: CASAAWEPTSGRSYEQYF. The chain recombines TRBV28 with TRBJ2-7, with 11 bases aligning to TRBD2. V shed 8 bases and J 1 base; nucleotides not matched to a gene: 16. This CDR3 region has 18 residues. The germline CDR1 and CDR2 sequences are MDHEN and SYDVKM. Drawing the rest from reference TRBV28 and TRBJ2-7, the complete variable domain is DVKVTQSSRYLVKRTGEKVFLECVQDMDHENMFWYRQDPGLGLRLIYFSYDVKMKEKGDIPEGYSVSREKKERFSLILESASTNQTSMYLCASAAWEPTSGRSYEQYFGPGTRLTVT.

V gene TRBV7-9 combines with J gene TRBJ2-2; 8 bases match TRBD2. The CDR3 contains 15 residues. V was pared by 5 bases and J by 3 bases, with 5 bases of the junction left unmatched. CDR1 SEHNR and CDR2 FQNEAQ come from the germline V gene (reference sequence). This chain's CDR3 is CASSRSGSDTGELFF. The DNA for the CDR3 is TGTGCCAGCAGCCGGAGCGGGAGCGACACCGGGGAGCTGTTTTTT.

V usage is TRBV30 and J usage is TRBJ2-1, with TRBD2 identical over 9 bases. Trimming took 4 bases from V and 2 from J; bases not matched to a gene: 6. Germline CDR1 and CDR2: GTSNPN and SVGIG (reference sequence). This CDR3 is built from 15 residues. The CDR3 spells CAWTAAGGTYNEQFF. The CDR3 region has the DNA TGTGCCTGGACCGCAGCGGGAGGAACCTACAATGAGCAGTTCTTC.

This clone came up once. CDR3: CASSASGTSVSRSYNEQFF. CDR3 bases: TGTGCCAGCAGCGCATCCGGGACTAGCGTCTCCCGCTCCTACAATGAGCAGTTCTTC. This chain links TRBV9 with TRBJ2-1, with TRBD2 matching over 10 bases. Germline CDR1 and CDR2: SGDLS and YYNGEE. The V and J ends lost 3 bases and 0 bases, in that order; junction bases with no gene match: 12. CDR3 length equals 19 residues.

This rearrangement joins TRBV11-2 to TRBJ2-7; D is possibly TRBD1 (5 bases). V lost 0 bases, J lost 0 bases, and 9 bases lay in between. Germline V gives CDR1 SGHAT, CDR2 FQNNGV. This CDR3 has 15 amino acids. The CDR3 bases are TGTGCCAGCAGCTTAGACCAGGGATTCTCCTACGAGCAGTACTTC. It is translated as CASSLDQGFSYEQYF.

The chain combines TRBV5-6 with TRBJ2-2, with 8 bases that match TRBD1. The CDR3 spans 16 residues. V shed 4 bases, J shed 2 bases, and the junction held 7 bases outside the gene matches. From germline, CDR1 is SGHDT and CDR2 YYEEEE. CDR3 loop: CASSKGQGRNTGELFF. The DNA for the CDR3 is TGTGCCAGCAGCAAAGGACAGGGAAGAAACACCGGGGAGCTGTTTTTT.

This chain connects TRBV29-1 to TRBJ1-1; D ambiguous. CDR1 is SQVTM and CDR2 is ANQGSEA in the germline V gene. V lost 4 bases and J 0 bases, leaving 3 bases between the germline ends. CDR3 length: 11 amino acids. The CDR3 DNA follows: TGCAGCGTTGGAGTGAACACTGAAGCTTTCTTT. It translates to CSVGVNTEAFF.

The chain has TRBV10-2 and TRBJ1-2, with unresolved D. Germline CDR1 WSHSY, CDR2 SAAADI. The CDR3 covers 15 residues. V gave up 8 bases and J gave up 1 base, with 17 bases separating them. The CDR3 is CASLPRAGLNYGYTF. In DNA, the CDR3 is TGCGCCAGCTTACCCCGGGCAGGTCTTAACTATGGCTACACCTTC.

The chain couples TRBV5-4 to TRBJ1-3; D might be TRBD1 (5 bases). V was cut by 3 bases and J by 2 bases, with 15 bases left in between. Germline CDR1 is SGHNT and CDR2 is YYREEE (reference sequence). The CDR3 is 16 residues long. The DNA for the CDR3 is TGTGCCAGCAGCTGGGGGGGGAAGCGAACTGGAAACACCATATATTTT. Translating it yields CASSWGGKRTGNTIYF. The whole variable domain, remainder taken from reference TRBV5-4 and TRBJ1-3, is ETGVTQSPTHLIKTRGQQVTLRCSSQSGHNTVSWYQQALGQGPQFIFQYYREEENGRGNFPPRFSGLQFPNYSSELNVNALELDDSALYLCASSWGGKRTGNTIYFGEGSWLTVV.

The chain carries TRBV3-1 (or the pseudogene TRBV3-2) and TRBJ1-1; D ambiguous. V lost 0 bases, J lost 1 base, and 6 bases lay in between. Germline CDR1 and CDR2: LGHDT and YNNKEL (reference sequence). The CDR3 spans 14 residues. CDR3 in amino acids: CASSQDEGNTEAFF. In DNA, the CDR3 is TGTGCCAGCAGCCAAGATGAGGGGAACACTGAAGCTTTCTTT.

The J gene is TRBJ1-2, the V gene TRBV6-6; D is possibly TRBD1 (6 bases). CDR1 MNHNY and CDR2 SVGAGI come from the germline V gene (reference sequence). The CDR3 loop spans 14 amino acids. Trimming removed 1 base at V and 4 bases at J, with 10 bases between. CDR3 sequence reads: CASSYYGQSYGYTF. Here the CDR3 DNA reads TGTGCCAGCAGTTACTACGGACAGTCCTATGGCTACACCTTC.

As for this clone: This CDR3 is also generated by other DNA sequences in the sample. This chain connects TRBV11-1 to TRBJ2-7; 13 nucleotides agree with TRBD2. The CDR3 is made up of 15 amino acids. Germline CDR1 is SGHAT and CDR2 is FQDESV (reference sequence). The junction had 1 base not matched to a gene; V was cut back by 4 bases and J by 1 base. CDR3 bases: TGTGCCAGCAGCTGGACTAGCGGGGGTTCCTACGAGCAGTACTTC. Protein: CASSWTSGGSYEQYF.

V and J are TRBV12-5 and TRBJ2-5; D possibly uses TRBD1 or TRBD2 (5 bases each). The CDR3 is 15 residues long. From germline, CDR1 is LGHNT and CDR2 FRNRAP. The V end was cut by 0 bases, the J end by 5 bases, with 13 bases between. CDR3 region: CASGLVGPTRETQYF. The CDR3 coding sequence is TGTGCTAGTGGTTTGGTGGGACCAACTCGGGAGACCCAGTACTTC. The variable domain in full, completed from reference TRBV12-5 and TRBJ2-5, reads DARVTQTPRHKVTEMGQEVTMRCQPILGHNTVFWYRQTMMQGLELLAYFRNRAPLDDSGMPKDRFSAEMPDATLATLKIQPSEPRDSAVYFCASGLVGPTRETQYFGPGTRLLVL.

This chain joins TRBV25-1 and TRBJ2-3; the D is unclear. Germline V gives CDR1 MGHDK, CDR2 SYGVNS. CDR3 length equals 12 residues. The ends were cut back, 4 bases at V and 3 bases at J, with 5 bases in the middle. CDR3 coding DNA: TGTGCCAGCAGTGTGGGGACAGATACGCAGTATTTT. This translates into CASSVGTDTQYF.

The V call is TRBV7-3, the J call TRBJ2-1; 9 nucleotides agree with TRBD2. Germline V gives CDR1 SGHTA, CDR2 FQGTGA. Unmatched junction bases numbered 9, after V lost 1 base and J lost 5 bases. The CDR3 extends over 17 amino acids. For the CDR3, the DNA is TGTGCCAGCAGCTTAAGCGGGAGGGGAGCACCCAACAATGAGCAGTTCTTC. It yields the protein CASSLSGRGAPNNEQFF. Based on the CDR3 plus reference TRBV7-3 and TRBJ2-1, the full variable domain is GAGVSQTPSNKVTEKGKYVELRCDPISGHTALYWYRQSLGQGPEFLIYFQGTGAADDSGLPNDRFFAVRPEGSVSTLKIQRTERGDSAVYLCASSLSGRGAPNNEQFFGPGTRLTVL.

This chain's CDR3 is CASSLTGNTIYF. The DNA for the CDR3 is TGTGCCAGCAGTTTGACTGGAAACACCATATATTTT. The rearrangement joins TRBV28 to TRBJ1-3; D is ambiguous. The ends were cut back, 3 bases at V and 2 bases at J, with 2 bases in the middle. This CDR3 is 12 amino acids long. In germline, CDR1 is MDHEN, CDR2 SYDVKM.

The V gene is TRBV19, the J gene TRBJ1-2; D may be TRBD1 (6 bases). Deletions cut 5 bases from V and 0 bases from J, with 10 bases between. CDR1 LNHDA and CDR2 SQIVND come from the germline V gene (reference sequence). CDR3 length: 14 residues. The CDR3 loop reads CASSVQGTNYGYTF. The CDR3 DNA sequence: TGTGCCAGTAGTGTCCAGGGGACTAACTATGGCTACACCTTC.

This chain links TRBV6-2 or TRBV6-3 with TRBJ2-7; TRBD2 agrees at 14 bases. There are 16 residues in the CDR3. Looked up from germline, CDR1 is MNHEY and CDR2 is SVGEGT. V was pared by 2 bases and J by 1 base, with 1 base of the junction left unmatched. This CDR3 reads CASSYGTSGSSYEQYF. CDR3 coding DNA: TGTGCCAGCAGTTACGGGACTAGCGGGAGTTCCTACGAGCAGTACTTC.

The chain has TRBV6-5 and TRBJ1-2; TRBD1 aligns across 7 bases. The CDR3 has 14 amino acids. Trimming removed 4 bases from V and 3 bases from J; junction bases left unmatched: 5. The germline gives CDR1 MNHEY, CDR2 SVGAGI. The CDR3 loop is CASSFSTGYYGYTF. The CDR3 coding sequence is TGTGCCAGCAGTTTTTCGACAGGGTACTATGGCTACACCTTC.

This clone appeared once. J is TRBJ1-3 and V is TRBV29-1; TRBD1 might be the D (5 bases). CDR1 and CDR2 (germline): SQVTM, ANQGSEA. The CDR3 is 13 amino acids. V was cut by 5 bases and J by 2 bases, with 10 bases left in between. As DNA, the CDR3 is TGCAGCGTTAACAGGTTACCTGGAAACACCATATATTTT. Amino acid sequence: CSVNRLPGNTIYF. The full variable domain, its missing parts supplied by reference TRBV29-1 and TRBJ1-3, is SAVISQKPSRDICQRGTSLTIQCQVDSQVTMMFWYRQQPGQSLTLIATANQGSEATYESGFVIDKFPISRPNLTFSTLTVSNMSPEDSSIYLCSVNRLPGNTIYFGEGSWLTVV.

The genes are TRBV19 and TRBJ1-5; 7 nucleotides line up with TRBD1. V dropped 5 bases and J dropped 6; count of bases not matched to a gene: 7. There are 14 residues in the CDR3. In germline, CDR1 is LNHDA, CDR2 SQIVND (reference sequence). As DNA, the CDR3 is TGTGCCAGTAGTGCCCACAGGGGAGCTCAGCCCCAGCATTTT. Residues: CASSAHRGAQPQHF.

This clone was observed a handful of times. This sequence joins TRBV5-1 and TRBJ2-5, with D maybe TRBD2 (5 bases). The CDR3 consists of 15 residues. V lost 0 bases, J lost 5 bases, and 14 bases lay in between. In germline, CDR1 is SGHRS, CDR2 YFSETQ. CDR3 coding DNA: TGCGCCAGCAGCTTGGGAGTTAGCGTTAGTGAGACCCAGTACTTC. This translates into CASSLGVSVSETQYF.